The rows below give T cell receptor beta chains drawn from one sample of a study of response to subunit inactivated influenza vaccine. Each CDR3 protein gets one entry after TCRdb re-called the RT-PCR reads with MiXCR. The sample holds around 570,000 distinct CDR3 sequences, 6% to 9% seen once. The sequencing here drew on PBMCs from blood, taken roughly 24 months after vaccination. The receptors were sampled from a man aged 50-75 years who received an inactivated influenza vaccine. CDR3s include the opening cysteine and the closing phenylalanine or tryptophan. Fields, in order: J gene, V gene, CDR3 protein.

TRBJ2-7 | TRBV6-1 | CASSEVRHFNYEQYF
TRBJ2-2 | TRBV5-6 | CASSWGASTGELFF
TRBJ1-2 | TRBV20-1 | CSAVFNGYTF
TRBJ2-2 | TRBV7-9 | CASSHTRGINTGELFF
TRBJ1-2 | TRBV7-9 | CASSLSGQFGYTF
TRBJ1-4 | TRBV4-3 | CASSQDWGQGGEKLFF
TRBJ1-1 | TRBV5-1 | CASSIGQGPEAFF
TRBJ2-7 | TRBV20-1 | CSAPDRGFSYEQYF
TRBJ2-3 | TRBV29-1 | CSVDGTSGGAWTDTQYF
TRBJ1-1 | TRBV7-2 | CASSLQTVNTEAFF
TRBJ2-3 | TRBV20-1 | CSARKTSGGSDTQYF
TRBJ2-6 | TRBV7-3 | CASSLTTSGANVLTF
TRBJ2-3 | TRBV20-1 | CSATIWTSGRTDTQYF
TRBJ2-7 | TRBV5-1 | CASKQSGQRQYF
TRBJ2-7 | TRBV6-2/TRBV6-3 | CASSYPGTVYEQYF
TRBJ1-6 | TRBV6-1 | CASSPPGQNSPLHF
TRBJ1-2 | TRBV4-1 | CASRNLNYGYTF
TRBJ2-2 | TRBV28 | CASSLSQYTGELFF
TRBJ2-1 | TRBV6-5 | CASRDRVFEQFF
TRBJ1-6 | TRBV3-1 | CASRPGQGYNSPLHF
TRBJ2-6 | TRBV10-2 | CASRLAGGSGANVLTF
TRBJ2-5 | TRBV20-1 | CSASTTGLAGYQETQYF
TRBJ1-1 | TRBV4-3 | CASSHSTMNTEAFF
TRBJ2-3 | TRBV11-2 | CASSPGTSGATDTQYF
TRBJ1-4 | TRBV25-1 | CASSEFVGEKLFF
TRBJ2-7 | TRBV15 | CATSRDRTSGVYEQYF
TRBJ2-1 | TRBV7-9 | CASSFSQDEQSFF
TRBJ1-5 | TRBV2 | CASSENGRPSEPQHF
TRBJ2-3 | TRBV10-3 | CAIRGKTTSTDTQYF
TRBJ2-5 | TRBV18 | CASSIQGETQYF
TRBJ2-7 | TRBV3-1 | CASSLDASRREQYF
TRBJ2-6 | TRBV11-1 | CASSPRGQSTSGANVLTF
TRBJ1-3 | TRBV6-1 | CASRPTGTSGNTIYF
TRBJ2-1 | TRBV20-1 | CSAQIQGGHDEQFF
TRBJ2-7 | TRBV6-5 | CASSYSPPGEQYF